This T cell receptor beta chain is from a study of OX40 agonist ivuxolimab in advanced cancers. For the wider study: Ivuxolimab, which targeted the costimulatory receptor OX40 (CD134), was an agonistic, fully human IgG2 monoclonal antibody. Of the roughly 51 patients in dose escalation, about 20 had hepatocellular carcinoma, roughly 15 had melanoma, 9 had renal cell carcinoma and 9 had head and neck cancer. Peripheral TCRbeta sequencing aimed to test whether ivuxolimab altered TCR sequence diversity and caused clonal T-cell expansion. Intravenous ivuxolimab was administered to patients every 2 weeks at six dose levels: 0.01, 0.1, 0.3, 1.5, 3 and 10 mg/kg. Three dose-escalation patients achieved partial responses, one with hepatocellular carcinoma and two with cutaneous melanoma. Patients were allowed to have had prior anti-PD-1, anti-PD-L1 or anti-CTLA-4 therapy, and 30% to 50% of the dose-escalation patients had previously received checkpoint inhibitors. The paper reports the monotherapy dose-escalation portion (N of about 54 patients) of the phase I ivuxolimab trial. In the dose-escalation cohort, roughly 82% of patients were male, and the mean age was 60 years with a range of about 20 to 80.

Genomic DNA was isolated from the sorted cells so that the TCRbeta CDR3 region could be sequenced. The immunoSEQ Assay was used to sequence the TCRbeta CDR3 regions. TCRdb's version of the immuneACCESS table is confined to in-frame rearrangements and falls short of the full clone set. An unresolved V gene accounts for under half of the shortfall where checked; the remainder is of unknown origin. For this sample the table gives fewer than 90,000 clones, of which about 90% were detected only once. The ten largest clones add up to 2% to 2.5% of the sample. Patients with autoimmune disease history or receiving systemic immunosuppression were excluded from the trial. Peripheral blood for TCR sequencing was drawn from every dose cohort at baseline, at cycle 4 day 1 and at cycle 7 day 1. Samples came from an open-label, multicenter, first-in-human phase I dose-escalation trial of ivuxolimab. Adults with locally advanced or metastatic melanoma, renal cell, hepatocellular, or head and neck squamous cell carcinoma were enrolled in the trial. Before TCR sequencing, CD4+ T cells and CD8+ T cells were sorted from peripheral blood as separate populations.

Broader findings and caveats from the paper: In partial responders in the 0.1-3.0 mg/kg groups, normalized peripheral clonal expansion was found to be among the lowest, especially among CD8+ T cells. After ivuxolimab, expanded clones were on average more numerous among CD8+ T cells than among CD4+ T cells. The antigen specificity of the clonally expanded peripheral T cells was not determined. At doses from 0.1 to 3.0 mg/kg, clonal expansion was seen in both CD4+ and CD8+ blood T cells between baseline and week 6. Low levels of normalized T-cell clonal expansion were also shown by some nonresponding patients.

This clone was counted once. This clone's antigen is unknown. Base qualities are not provided; no much larger clone lies one nucleotide away. The specimen comprised CD4+ or CD8+ T cells sorted from blood, sampled in a trial of the OX40 agonist ivuxolimab. The origin of this receptor is an adult with an advanced solid tumor such as melanoma, head and neck, liver or kidney cancer.

CDR3 protein: CASSVDSTHNYGYTF. The DNA is TGTGCCAGCAGCGTAGACAGTACCCATAACTATGGCTACACCTTC. The chain is encoded by TRBV9 joined to TRBJ1-2, with no confidently assigned D gene. V loses 0 bases, J loses 1 base, and the germline ends lie 10 bases apart. Including the terminal cysteine and phenylalanine, the CDR3 comprises 15 residues. The CDR3 DNA has 45 bases and is translated from base 1. From the germline V gene, CDR1 is SGDLS and CDR2 is YYNGEE.